This record covers a single TCR beta chain. The antigen remains unidentified. Primers for the PCR totalled 60 Vbeta and 13 Jbeta. Produced via immunoSEQ multiplex PCR; TCRdb's table is partial and in-frame only. The sample yields approximately 100,000 clones, roughly 9.1% seen once. CDR3 length equals 14 residues. With V trimmed by 6 bases and J by 4 bases, 5 bases remained unmatched. CDR1 is ENHRY, CDR2 SYGVKD, per germline. This sample is drawn from a study of cytomegalovirus exposure and HLA in healthy donors. Study details: A prior study identified just under 120 million unique TCR beta sequences from about 179 million T cells.

Study outcomes and limitations: Being productive about 90% or about 30% of the time was typical of most TCR beta V segments in an earlier analysis. Later genetic work tied a missense DCLRE1C variant to beta-chain V and J trimming. About 180 TCR beta chains were listed as cytomegalovirus-associated.

The chain employs TRBV10-3 and TRBJ1-1, with 10 bases aligning to TRBD1. The source material was PBMCs. The receptor was isolated from a man aged 40-49 years in good health and CMV-seropositive. CDR3 bases: TGTGCCATCAGGGAGGGGACAGGGGCCACTGAAGCTTTCTTT. It encodes CAIREGTGATEAFF.